This T cell receptor (beta chain) appears in the sequencing data of a study (dated by TCRdb to 2016 to 2017). Broadly, across the study: In people whose bodies naturally kept HIV infection under control, the researchers looked into where HIV persistence comes from.

This clonotype was counted between two and nine times. Which antigen it targets is not known. No clone much larger than this one lies a single base away; base qualities are absent. The library came from 5' RACE. Instrument on record: Illumina HiSeq 2000. The public reads were quality trimmed at Q25 with fastp and then assembled into clones with MiXCR by TCRdb, keeping productive beta chains. One record per CDR3 amino acid sequence lists the most common genes and DNA. The sample data list 1,700 or so distinct CDR3 sequences, and more than 6.5% of these were observed just once. The ten largest clones capture more than 10% of the sample. The clonotype was recovered from a female donor with HIV. Sequenced input: central memory T cells from blood PBMCs. Sample cell subset or site, as interpreted from the label and publication: central memory CD4+ T cells.

CDR3 protein: CASSVFRATEQFF. The DNA is as follows: TGTGCCAGCAGTGTCTTCAGGGCTACTGAGCAGTTCTTC. The sequence joins TRBV6-1 to TRBJ2-1; the best D guess is TRBD1, with 5 bases matching. The CDR3, cysteine through phenylalanine, is 13 amino acids long. The read is trimmed to its CDR3 DNA, 39 bases read in frame from base 1. CDR1 and CDR2, per the germline V gene, are MNHNS and SASEGT. The germline ends are 13 bases apart after V is trimmed by 4 bases and J by 9 bases.